Below, one T cell receptor (beta chain) is given with its context. The data derive from a study of blood T cells in healthy people across ages. This CDR3 region has 14 residues. The V gene lost 0 bases and the J gene lost 7 bases, with 12 bases spanning the gap. From germline, CDR1 is MGHRA and CDR2 YSYEKL. Sample-barcoded 5' priming and a J-beta primer mix drove a second PCR of about 6 to 12 cycles. TCRdb recomputed calls from the 5' RACE reads with MiXCR, one row per CDR3 protein. The sample carries 1,800,000 or so distinct CDR3 sequences, 39% recorded once. V is TRBV4-1 and J is TRBJ1-1; D remains ambiguous. The sequencing sample was made of blood. The TCR was taken from a human donor in good health. In DNA, the CDR3 is TGCGCCAGCAGCCAAGAGGAGGCTGGGCTTGAAGCTTTCTTT. This sequence encodes CASSQEEAGLEAFF.